A selection of T cell receptor beta chains follows, all from one sample in a study of T cells in Graves' hyperthyroidism and ophthalmopathy. In TCRdb, the multiplex PCR reads were re-called with MiXCR into one record per CDR3 protein. The sample yields 400,000 or so distinct CDR3 sequences, about 15% seen once. The sample consisted of blood. The receptors shown here come from a woman aged 25 to 39 with Graves' ophthalmopathy. Each CDR3 is given with its conserved first and last residue. A D gene is named only where the DNA matches it firmly. Clone size is not always given. Where it is, it says once, few, many or a class for expanded clones.

>TRBJ1-2|TRBV5-6|many|TRBD1
TGTGCCAGCAGCGGCGGACAGGGCGACTATGGCTACACCTTC
CASSGGQGDYGYTF
>TRBJ2-7|TRBV3-1|many|-
TGTGTCAGCAGCCAAGGCCCCAGGTCATCCTACGAGCAGTACTTC
CVSSQGPRSSYEQYF
>TRBJ2-5|TRBV7-8|many|TRBD2
TGTGCCAGCAGCTTAACGTGGGTCGGGGGGGCCAGAGAGACCCAGTACTTC
CASSLTWVGGARETQYF
>TRBJ2-5|TRBV5-1|many|TRBD1
TGCGCCAGCAGCCAAAGGACAGGCCAAGAGACCCAGTACTTC
CASSQRTGQETQYF
>TRBJ2-5|TRBV29-1|few|-
TGCAGCGTTCTAAGTGATAGTGAGACCCAGTACTTC
CSVLSDSETQYF
>TRBJ1-6|TRBV29-1|-|TRBD1
TGCAGCGTTGGAGTCCAGGGGGCCCGTTCACCCCTCCACTTT
CSVGVQGARSPLHF
>TRBJ2-5|TRBV12-3/TRBV12-4|-|TRBD1
TGTGCCAGCAGTGCCGGGACAGGGAAGCACTTC
CASSAGTGKHF
>TRBJ2-5|TRBV6-9|-|-
TGTGCCAGCAGTTACTTCCCCCAAGAGACCCAGTACTTC
CASSYFPQETQYF
>TRBJ2-2|TRBV3-1|many|TRBD1
TGTGCCAGCAGCCAACATTCGAGACAGGGGGACACCGGGGAGCTGTTTTTT
CASSQHSRQGDTGELFF
>TRBJ1-1|TRBV15|many|-
TGTGCCACCAGCAGAGACAGGGGTGGGACTGAAGCTTTCTTT
CATSRDRGGTEAFF
>TRBJ2-3|TRBV2|many|-
TGTGCCAGCGCGTACATCGACAGAGACACAGATACGCAGTATTTT
CASAYIDRDTDTQYF
>TRBJ2-5|TRBV12-3/TRBV12-4|-|TRBD2
TGTGCCAGCAGCGGGGTCGGGGGGTCGGAGACCCAGTACTTC
CASSGVGGSETQYF
>TRBJ1-1|TRBV6-1|-|TRBD1
TGTGCCAGCAGTGAAACAGGGGGGAACACTGAAGCTTTCTTT
CASSETGGNTEAFF
>TRBJ1-1|TRBV12-3/TRBV12-4|many|-
TGTGCCAGCCGCGACGGGGGAAACACTGAAGCTTTCTTT
CASRDGGNTEAFF
>TRBJ2-3|TRBV9|many|TRBD1
TGTGCCAGCAGCGTCAAGACAGGGGTGGCATCAGATACGCAGTATTTT
CASSVKTGVASDTQYF
>TRBJ1-6|TRBV28|many|-
TGTGCCAGCAGTGAGGAGGAAGGTTCACCCCTCCACTTT
CASSEEEGSPLHF
>TRBJ1-2|TRBV3-1|many|-
TGTGCCAGCAGCCATTATAGGGGGTATGGAGACTATGGCTACACCTTC
CASSHYRGYGDYGYTF
>TRBJ2-7|TRBV6-1|few|-
TGTGCCAGCAGACCCGTTCCGGGACTCAACGAGCAGTACTTC
CASRPVPGLNEQYF
>TRBJ2-7|TRBV5-4|few|-
TGTGCCAGCAGCTTGTGTGTAGACGAGCAGTACTTC
CASSLCVDEQYF
>TRBJ2-1|TRBV12-3/TRBV12-4|-|-
TGTGCCACCGGACAGCTAAATGAGCAGTTCTTC
CATGQLNEQFF
>TRBJ2-5|TRBV10-3|-|-
TGTGCCATCAGTGACGCTGAGACCCAAGAGACCCAGTACTTC
CAISDAETQETQYF
>TRBJ2-5|TRBV27|many|-
TGTGCCAGCAGTCGCCCCCAAGGGACCCAGTACTTC
CASSRPQGTQYF
>TRBJ2-3|TRBV28|many|TRBD2
TGTGCCAGCAGTTTAGAGTGGGGCTCGGGAGGAACAGATACGCAGTATTTT
CASSLEWGSGGTDTQYF
>TRBJ2-7|TRBV6-1|medium-sized|-
TGTGCCAGCAGTTACGACCCGCGCTACGAGCAGTACTTC
CASSYDPRYEQYF